This entry concerns a single TCR beta chain. A much larger clone lies one base from this, so it may be a read error. These data are taken from a study of blood T cell repertoires in COVID-19. Across the study: Whether acute or convalescent, the COVID-19 samples came from the United States, Italy and Spain.

In the original analysis: Reference gene primer amplification gave nucleated cell count estimates. Clones were sequenced by immunoSEQ multiplex PCR, and TCRdb holds only the in-frame ones, with some missing. V and J calls and clone size are as listed in that table; D and trimming were resolved from the DNA. This sample has approximately 340,000 clones, with roughly 90% found just once. Germline loops: CDR1 LGHDT, CDR2 YNNKEL (reference sequence). The V end lost 4 bases, the J end lost 1 base, and 7 bases lay between the germline ends. The CDR3 extends over 13 amino acids. Seattle's cohort entered during active infection and was followed longitudinally.

Sequencing was carried out using peripheral blood. The sequence came from a man in his thirties or forties with COVID-19, enrolled during active disease. The chain links TRBV3-1 (or the pseudogene TRBV3-2) to TRBJ1-1; D uncertain. DNA for the CDR3: TGTGCCAGCAGCCTCAGGTGGAACACTGAAGCTTTCTTT. Translation gives CASSLRWNTEAFF.